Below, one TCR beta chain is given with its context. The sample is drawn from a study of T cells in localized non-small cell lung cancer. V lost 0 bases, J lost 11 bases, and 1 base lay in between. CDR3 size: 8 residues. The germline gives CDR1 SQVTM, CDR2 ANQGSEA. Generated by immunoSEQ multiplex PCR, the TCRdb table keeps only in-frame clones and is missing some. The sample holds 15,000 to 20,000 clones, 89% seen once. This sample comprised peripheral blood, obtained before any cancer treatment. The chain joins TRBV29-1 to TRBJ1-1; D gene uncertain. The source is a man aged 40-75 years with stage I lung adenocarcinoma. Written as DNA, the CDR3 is TGCAGCGTTGAAGAGGCTTTCTTT. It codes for CSVEEAFF.